This record concerns one TCR beta chain sequence. Its antigen remains unknown. This sample is drawn from a study of CD8 T cells in ankylosing spondylitis. Making use of molecular barcodes, quantitative 5'-RACE generated TCR beta libraries. Each CDR3 protein gets one entry after TCRdb re-called the 5' RACE reads with MiXCR. Here the sample spans 700,000 to 850,000 distinct CDR3 sequences, over 9.5% being singletons. Study results and limitations: Seemingly characteristic of ankylosing spondylitis blood was a TCR beta motif consisting of about 8 highly homologous variants. The study looked at matched synovial fluid samples from ankylosing spondylitis patients. Disease-linked clones were reported to be significantly enriched there. A subset of motif variants has previously been described in the synovial fluid and blood of reactive arthritis.

The CDR3 totals 14 residues. Germline CDR1 SGHTA, CDR2 FQGNSA. V dropped 2 bases and J dropped 2 bases, with 9 bases sitting between them. The material sequenced was blood, either unsorted or a sorted T cell fraction (not recorded which). The source of this sequence is a male donor with ankylosing spondylitis. This chain links TRBV7-2 with TRBJ1-1; D uncertain. CDR3 sequence (DNA): TGTGCCAGCAGCTTATTTGGAATTAACACTGAAGCTTTCTTT. Protein product: CASSLFGINTEAFF.